This passage covers 25 T cell receptor beta chains from one sample sequenced in a study of shared clonotypes between healthy human individuals (dated by TCRdb to 2020 to 2022). CD8 naive samples consisted of CD45RO-negative cells that were positively selected for CCR7, yielding a CD45RA+CCR7+ population without TemRA cells. The receptor library was made with the immunoSEQ multiplex PCR assay. TCRdb limited this immuneACCESS table to in-frame rearrangements with V and J called. A share of clones is missing; checked studies link under half to unresolved V genes, and the rest is unexplained. The sample records under 1 million clones, 80% to 95% of which are singletons. Around 24% of the sample comes from the top ten. The sequenced sample was naive CD8+ T cells sorted from blood. Per the publication, the cell subset or site label means: CD45RA+CCR7+. Every receptor here comes from a man aged 30-40 years in good health.

The chain employs TRBV5-6 and TRBJ2-3; possibly TRBD1 or TRBD2 for D (5 bases each). Trimming removed 4 bases from V and 3 bases from J, with 21 bases in between. CDR3 length equals 17 residues. CDR1 SGHDT and CDR2 YYEEEE come from the germline V gene. The CDR3 nucleotides read TGTGCCAGCAGCCCCATGGGTACAGGACTGATAACAGATACGCAGTATTTT. Amino acids: CASSPMGTGLITDTQYF.

The chain links TRBV7-9 to TRBJ2-7; D is ambiguous. Germline V gene sequence: CDR1 SEHNR, CDR2 FQNEAQ (reference sequence). The length of the CDR3 is 13 residues. The germline V and J ends were trimmed by 4 bases and 7 bases, with 14 bases remaining between them. The CDR3 loop is CASSYPAHLEQYF. The CDR3, as DNA: TGTGCCAGCAGCTACCCTGCGCACCTGGAGCAGTACTTC.

A word on this clone: Distinct nucleotide sequences in the sample also encode this CDR3. In DNA, the CDR3 is TGCGCCAGCAGCCAAGATCGCCAGGGCTACTACGAGCAGTACTTC. Its protein product is CASSQDRQGYYEQYF. The chain links TRBV4-1 to TRBJ2-7; D is perhaps TRBD1 (5 bases). The CDR3 length is 15 residues. In germline, CDR1 is MGHRA, CDR2 YSYEKL. Trimming pared 0 bases from V and 3 bases from J, leaving 12 bases between.

This chain links TRBV27 with TRBJ1-4; D may be TRBD1 (5 bases). Germline CDR1 MNHEY, CDR2 SMNVEV (reference sequence). The V end was cut by 2 bases, the J end by 5 bases, with 9 bases between. The CDR3 contains 14 residues. In nucleotides, the CDR3 is TGTGCCAGCAGTTTAGACAGTCCCAATGAAAAACTGTTTTTT. Its protein is CASSLDSPNEKLFF.

This chain uses TRBV4-1 with TRBJ2-3; 7 nucleotides match TRBD2. This CDR3 has 17 amino acids. Looked up from germline, CDR1 is MGHRA and CDR2 is YSYEKL. V was pared by 6 bases and J by 5 bases, with 17 bases of the junction left unmatched. The CDR3: CASRLEAIAGPVDTQYF. The CDR3 bases are TGCGCCAGCAGACTAGAGGCGATAGCGGGCCCTGTAGATACGCAGTATTTT.

The chain joins TRBV7-9 to TRBJ2-5; 8 nucleotides line up with TRBD2. This CDR3 is 15 amino acids long. Germline trimming cut 5 bases from V and 4 bases from J; bases unmatched to any gene: 9. CDR1 SEHNR and CDR2 FQNEAQ come from the germline V gene (reference sequence). The CDR3 region has the DNA TGTGCCAGCAGCCCTCCCACGAGCGGGAGAGAGACCCAGTACTTC. Translating gives CASSPPTSGRETQYF.

V and J are TRBV9 and TRBJ1-2; D might be TRBD1 (5 bases). CDR3 size: 15 residues. The ends were cut back, 4 bases at V and 3 bases at J, with 16 bases in the middle. Germline lookup yields CDR1 SGDLS and CDR2 YYNGEE. Written as DNA, the CDR3 is TGTGCCAGCAGCAGGGACGGGCTACCCGACTATGGCTACACCTTC. Translation: CASSRDGLPDYGYTF.

The chain couples TRBV7-9 to TRBJ2-3; 7 nucleotides align to TRBD1. Germline CDR1 and CDR2: SEHNR and FQNEAQ (reference sequence). Trimming took 5 bases from V and 1 from J; bases not matched to a gene: 6. This CDR3 comprises 15 residues. Written as DNA, the CDR3 is TGTGCCAGCAGCCCCCGAACAGGGGGCACAGATACGCAGTATTTT. This encodes CASSPRTGGTDTQYF.

This chain uses TRBV28 with TRBJ1-2, with D unresolved. CDR1 is MDHEN, CDR2 SYDVKM, per germline. Between the trimmed V and J ends, which lost 8 bases and 1 base, there was a span of 14 bases. This CDR3 has 14 amino acids. CDR3 region: CASAPGDFNYGYTF. The DNA for the CDR3 is TGTGCCAGCGCCCCAGGAGACTTTAACTATGGCTACACCTTC.

The chain has TRBV7-9 and TRBJ2-7; no definite D call. The CDR3 is made up of 13 amino acids. Germline CDR1 SEHNR, CDR2 FQNEAQ (reference sequence). V was pared by 5 bases and J by 5 bases, with 13 bases between. The CDR3 sequence: CASSPAAHDEQYF. The CDR3 bases are TGTGCCAGCAGCCCCGCCGCCCACGACGAGCAGTACTTC. The full variable domain, in which reference TRBV7-9 and TRBJ2-7 provide the parts outside the CDR3, is DTGVSQNPRHKITKRGQNVTFRCDPISEHNRLYWYRQTLGQGPEFLTYFQNEAQLEKSRLLSDRFSAERPKGSFSTLEIQRTEQGDSAMYLCASSPAAHDEQYFGPGTRLTVT.

The V call is TRBV27, the J call TRBJ2-7; 13 bases are a match to TRBD2. Germline CDR1 is MNHEY and CDR2 is SMNVEV (reference sequence). V was clipped by 3 bases and J by 3 bases; unmatched bases: 5. The CDR3 spans 16 residues. The chain's CDR3 is CASSFSGLAGIYEQYF. The CDR3 DNA follows: TGTGCCAGCAGTTTTTCGGGACTAGCGGGGATCTACGAGCAGTACTTC.

Here the CDR3 reads CASSEAPGIRYEQYF. CDR3 nucleotides: TGTGCCAGCAGTGAAGCCCCCGGGATACGGTACGAGCAGTACTTC. The chain has TRBV6-1 and TRBJ2-7, with D possibly matching TRBD2 (5 bases). Trimming took off 0 bases at V and 4 bases at J, with 13 bases between the two ends. CDR1 is MNHNS, CDR2 SASEGT, per germline. CDR3 size: 15 residues.

This sequence joins TRBV6-5 and TRBJ1-1, with TRBD1 as a possible D gene (6 bases). Per germline, CDR1 MNHEY and CDR2 SVGAGI. V lost 11 bases and J 3 bases, leaving 16 bases between the germline ends. CDR3 length equals 13 residues. This chain's CDR3 is CAPATYRDTEAFF. The CDR3 nucleotides are TGTGCCCCTGCAACCTACAGGGACACTGAAGCTTTCTTT.

The chain joins TRBV30 to TRBJ1-1; D is uncertain. This CDR3 comprises 13 residues. V was pared by 5 bases and J by 3 bases, with 13 bases between. The germline gives CDR1 GTSNPN, CDR2 SVGIG (reference sequence). CDR3 DNA sequence: TGTGCCTGGGTGGGTCGAAGCTACACTGAAGCTTTCTTT. Translating it yields CAWVGRSYTEAFF.

The rearrangement links TRBV6-5 to TRBJ2-1, with D unresolved. V gave up 8 bases and J gave up 6 bases, with 11 bases separating them. This CDR3 is built from 12 residues. Germline-derived CDR1 and CDR2 are MNHEY and SVGAGI. DNA for the CDR3: TGTGCCAGCTCAACACCCTTCAATGAGCAGTTCTTC. Its protein product is CASSTPFNEQFF.

The chain has TRBV29-1 and TRBJ2-2; 11 bases match TRBD2. The V gene's germline CDR1 is SQVTM and CDR2 ANQGSEA. The CDR3 runs to 15 residues. J was trimmed by 3 bases and V by 6 bases; bases with no gene match: 6. CDR3 amino acids: CSVVSGRAYTGELFF. The DNA for the CDR3 is TGCAGCGTGGTTAGCGGGAGGGCCTACACCGGGGAGCTGTTTTTT.

This chain links TRBV5-6 with TRBJ1-5; no clear D. The V end lost 0 bases, the J end lost 2 bases, and 12 bases lay between the germline ends. CDR1 and CDR2 (germline): SGHDT, YYEEEE. The CDR3 runs 16 residues. This chain's CDR3 is CASSLGAGGRNQPQHF. The CDR3 DNA reads TGTGCCAGCAGCTTGGGGGCAGGAGGTCGCAATCAGCCCCAGCATTTT.

This clone was seen once. This chain links TRBV18 with TRBJ2-5; no reliable D call. Per the germline V gene, CDR1 is KGHSH and CDR2 is LQKENI. The CDR3 length is 15 residues. The V and J ends lost 1 base and 5 bases respectively, with 14 bases between them. The CDR3 sequence: CASSPRVRPGETQYF. The CDR3 DNA sequence: TGTGCCAGCTCACCACGAGTGCGGCCTGGGGAGACCCAGTACTTC.

This clone was counted only a few times. The rearrangement links TRBV5-4 to TRBJ2-1; TRBD1 might be the D (6 bases). The CDR3 is 16 amino acids. CDR1 and CDR2 (germline): SGHNT, YYREEE (reference sequence). With 5 bases removed from V and 3 bases from J, the gap between germline ends came to 18 bases. The chain's CDR3 is CASSKTGTRNYNEQFF. For the CDR3, the DNA is TGTGCCAGCAGTAAGACCGGGACAAGAAACTACAATGAGCAGTTCTTC.

This clone occurred a few times. The rearrangement links TRBV7-6 to TRBJ2-1, with no clear D. Germline values: CDR1 SGHVS, CDR2 FNYEAQ. This CDR3 has 14 residues. The V and J ends lost 5 bases and 4 bases respectively, with 12 bases between them. The CDR3 is CASSPPRAYNEQFF. The CDR3 coding sequence is TGTGCCAGCAGCCCTCCAAGGGCTTACAATGAGCAGTTCTTC. Complete variable domain (other parts from reference TRBV7-6 and TRBJ2-1): GAGVSQSPRYKVTKRGQDVALRCDPISGHVSLYWYRQALGQGPEFLTYFNYEAQQDKSGLPNDRFSAERPEGSISTLTIQRTEQRDSAMYRCASSPPRAYNEQFFGPGTRLTVL.

V is TRBV7-9 and J is TRBJ2-7; 7 bases are a match to TRBD1. Germline V gene data show CDR1 as SEHNR and CDR2 as FQNEAQ (reference sequence). The CDR3 loop spans 15 amino acids. V was clipped by 5 bases and J by 3 bases; unmatched bases: 10. CDR3 protein: CASSPPTDRDYEQYF. Here the CDR3 DNA reads TGTGCCAGCAGCCCCCCTACCGACAGGGACTACGAGCAGTACTTC.

Worth noting for this clone: The sample contains more than one DNA sequence encoding this CDR3. The chain links TRBV6-5 to TRBJ2-3; D ambiguous. V lost 3 bases, J lost 0 bases, and 10 bases lay in between. Germline CDR1 is MNHEY and CDR2 is SVGAGI. This CDR3 has 15 amino acids. CDR3 sequence (DNA): TGTGCCAGCAGTTATAGTTCTGGAAGCACAGATACGCAGTATTTT. This gives the protein CASSYSSGSTDTQYF.

In this sample, this clone turned up once. CDR3 protein: CASSLGDTQYF. The CDR3 region has the DNA TGTGCCAGCAGCTTGGGAGATACGCAGTATTTT. The chain uses TRBV11-2 and TRBJ2-3; D gene uncertain. CDR1 and CDR2 (germline): SGHAT, FQNNGV. Between the trimmed V and J ends, which lost 3 bases and 5 bases, there was a span of 3 bases. This CDR3 spans 11 amino acids.

The rearrangement joins TRBV5-8 to TRBJ2-3; no clear D. The CDR3 totals 9 residues. The V end lost 8 bases, the J end lost 3 bases, and 1 base lay between the germline ends. CDR1 SGHTS and CDR2 YDEGEE come from the germline V gene. The CDR3 here is CARTDTQYF. The DNA for the CDR3 is TGTGCCAGAACAGATACGCAGTATTTT.

The V and J genes are TRBV18 and TRBJ2-3; 9 bases map to TRBD2. CDR1 is KGHSH and CDR2 is LQKENI in the germline V gene. V was clipped by 3 bases and J by 3 bases; unmatched bases: 13. The CDR3 consists of 18 residues. CDR3 loop: CASSPFPGLAGSTDTQYF. The CDR3 nucleotides read TGTGCCAGCTCACCTTTTCCCGGCCTAGCGGGATCTACAGATACGCAGTATTTT.